This T cell receptor beta chain was obtained from a study of CD8+CD57+ T cells in acquired aplastic anemia. Study as a whole: The sorted CD4+ and CD8+ cells yielded an average about 3.3 ug of DNA. Healthy-donor CD4+ cells averaged about 9.8 million reads.

As to this clonotype: One junction end disagrees with the germline gene, perhaps due to a read error.

The length of the CDR3 is 15 residues. Germline V CDR1 and CDR2: SGDLS, YYNGEE. For CDR3 and TCR beta VDJ profiling, genomic DNA was the template used. MiXCR was run by TCRdb on the reads, yielding one entry per CDR3 protein. This sample carries about 420,000 distinct CDR3 sequences, 60% to 80% of them seen once, and the ten largest clones take approximately 3.8%. The sequencing sample was made of sorted CD4+, CD8+, or CD8+CD57+ T cells (not recorded which) from PBMCs. The rearrangement joins TRBV9 to TRBJ1-6, with a possible D match to TRBD1 (6 bases). This sequence originates from a human donor in good health, serving as a control. Here the CDR3 reads CASSVAAAGDSPLHF. The CDR3, as DNA: TGCGCCAGCAGCGTAGCCGCGGCAGGGGATTCACCCCTCCACTTT.